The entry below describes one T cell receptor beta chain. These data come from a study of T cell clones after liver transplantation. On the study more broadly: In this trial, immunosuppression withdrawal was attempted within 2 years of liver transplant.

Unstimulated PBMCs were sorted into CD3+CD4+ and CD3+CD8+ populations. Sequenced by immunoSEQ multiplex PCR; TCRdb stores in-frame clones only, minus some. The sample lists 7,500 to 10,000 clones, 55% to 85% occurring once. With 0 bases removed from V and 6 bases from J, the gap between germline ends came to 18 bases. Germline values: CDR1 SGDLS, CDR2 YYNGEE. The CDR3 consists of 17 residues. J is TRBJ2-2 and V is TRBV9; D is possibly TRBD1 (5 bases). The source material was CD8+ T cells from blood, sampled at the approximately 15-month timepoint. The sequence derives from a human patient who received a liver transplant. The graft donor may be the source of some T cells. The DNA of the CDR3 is TGTGCCAGCAGCGTAGGGGGCCAGGGCTTGTTTTCCGGGGAGCTGTTTTTT. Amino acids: CASSVGGQGLFSGELFF.